These 20 T cell receptor beta chains were all obtained from the same sample, sequenced in a study of Ad26.COV2.S vaccination and SARS-CoV-2 variants. The method was immunoSEQ multiplex PCR; TCRdb's version includes in-frame clones alone and lacks a portion of them. The sample has about 370,000 clones; approximately 91% are singletons. Treatment noted: about 20 received Ad26.COV2.S at low or high dose, single or two shots; 5 received placebo; per-sample allocation not given. Repertoires come from day 63 after the first vaccine or placebo injection. Sequenced here: peripheral blood, sampled in a trial of Ad26.COV2.S vaccine versus placebo. These receptor sequences come from a person between 18 and 65 years old who received the Ad26.COV2.S COVID-19 vaccine or a placebo.

The chain couples TRBV5-4 to TRBJ1-6; possibly TRBD1 for D (5 bases). CDR3 length: 14 amino acids. The V end was cut by 1 base, the J end by 9 bases, with 11 bases between. Germline V lookup: CDR1 SGHNT, CDR2 YYREEE (reference sequence). The chain's CDR3 is CASSLPQDGSPLHF. CDR3 DNA sequence: TGTGCCAGCAGCTTGCCACAGGACGGTTCACCCCTCCACTTT.

This clone was detected once. The chain has TRBV2 and TRBJ1-4; maybe TRBD1 (5 bases). Between the trimmed V and J ends, which lost 7 bases and 7 bases, there was a span of 22 bases. CDR1 is SNHLY, CDR2 FYNNEI, per germline. The CDR3 runs 16 residues. CDR3 protein: CASTPGDPRRSEKLFF. CDR3 sequence (DNA): TGTGCCAGCACTCCCGGGGACCCAAGGCGGAGTGAAAAACTGTTTTTT.

This chain connects TRBV19 to TRBJ1-2, with 7 bases aligning to TRBD1. This CDR3 contains 13 residues. Trimming removed 7 bases from V and 8 bases from J; junction bases left unmatched: 10. Germline lookup yields CDR1 LNHDA and CDR2 SQIVND (reference sequence). The CDR3 loop reads CASKGAAYSGYTF. CDR3 sequence (DNA): TGTGCCAGTAAGGGGGCAGCGTATTCGGGCTACACCTTC. Full variable domain (remainder filled in from reference TRBV19 and TRBJ1-2): DGGITQSPKYLFRKEGQNVTLSCEQNLNHDAMYWYRQDPGQGLRLIYYSQIVNDFQKGDIAEGYSVSREKKESFPLTVTSAQKNPTAFYLCASKGAAYSGYTFGSGTRLTVV.

The rearrangement links TRBV7-2 to TRBJ2-5, with 9 bases aligning to TRBD1. The CDR3 contains 15 residues. The trim removed 5 bases at V and 2 bases at J, leaving 6 bases unmatched. In germline, CDR1 is SGHTA, CDR2 FQGNSA. The CDR3 DNA follows: TGTGCCAGCAGCCCGGGACAGGGCCCTCAAGAGACCCAGTACTTC. As protein: CASSPGQGPQETQYF.

V usage is TRBV7-9 and J usage is TRBJ1-6, with unresolved D. The V and J ends lost 3 bases and 6 bases respectively, with 9 bases between them. Germline V gene data show CDR1 as SEHNR and CDR2 as FQNEAQ (reference sequence). This CDR3 contains 14 residues. CDR3 sequence reads: CASSFDGSNSPLHF. CDR3 DNA sequence: TGTGCCAGCAGCTTCGACGGAAGTAATTCACCCCTCCACTTT.

This sequence joins TRBV6-1 and TRBJ2-7, with TRBD1 matching over 8 bases. V shed 1 base and J 7 bases; nucleotides not matched to a gene: 15. Per germline, CDR1 MNHNS and CDR2 SASEGT. CDR3 length equals 17 residues. This CDR3 is CASSEGVDGTGTREQYF. The CDR3 region has the DNA TGTGCCAGCAGTGAAGGGGTCGACGGGACAGGAACCAGGGAGCAGTACTTC.

The chain uses TRBV5-1 and TRBJ2-6, with TRBD1 identical over 8 bases. The germline V gene encodes CDR1 SGHRS and CDR2 YFSETQ. CDR3 length: 18 residues. Unmatched junction bases numbered 8, after V lost 1 base and J lost 2 bases. CDR3 protein: CASSLSGQAPTGANVLTF. The CDR3, as DNA: TGCGCCAGCAGCTTGTCGGGACAGGCGCCTACTGGGGCCAACGTCCTGACTTTC.

V gene TRBV12-5 combines with J gene TRBJ2-1; D might be TRBD2 (7 bases). CDR1 and CDR2 from the germline V gene are LGHNT and FRNRAP. The CDR3 length is 15 residues. V was shortened by 7 bases and J by 4 bases, with 17 bases between the two germline ends. Written as DNA, the CDR3 is TGTGCTAGTGCCCCTCCGGGGGGCCTGTACAATGAGCAGTTCTTC. Its protein product is CASAPPGGLYNEQFF.

The chain joins TRBV7-8 to TRBJ2-1; 14 nucleotides match TRBD2. Looked up from germline, CDR1 is SGHVS and CDR2 is FQNEAQ. The CDR3 loop spans 18 amino acids. V lost 6 bases and J lost 0; bases outside the gene matches: 7. CDR3 amino acids: CASRRLAGGRSSYNEQFF. DNA for the CDR3: TGTGCCAGCAGAAGACTAGCGGGGGGGCGGAGCTCCTACAATGAGCAGTTCTTC. Together with reference TRBV7-8 and TRBJ2-1, the CDR3 gives the full variable domain: GAGVSQSPRYKVAKRGQDVALRCDPISGHVSLFWYQQALGQGPEFLTYFQNEAQLDKSGLPSDRFFAERPEGSVSTLKIQRTQQEDSAVYLCASRRLAGGRSSYNEQFFGPGTRLTVL.

This CDR3 reads CAWSERNSPLHF. In DNA, the CDR3 is TGTGCCTGGAGTGAACGGAATTCACCCCTCCACTTT. The V gene is TRBV30, the J gene TRBJ1-6, with D uncertain. Germline V gene lookup returns CDR1 GTSNPN and CDR2 SVGIG (reference sequence). Trimming took 1 base from V and 7 from J, leaving 5 bases between them. The CDR3 is 12 residues long.

The rearrangement links TRBV4-1 to TRBJ2-3, with unresolved D. Germline CDR1 MGHRA, CDR2 YSYEKL. V lost 7 bases and J lost 4, with 21 bases in between. This CDR3 is built from 16 residues. This CDR3 is CASTPSGQAQADTQYF. The CDR3 coding sequence is TGCGCCAGCACTCCCTCCGGGCAGGCCCAGGCAGATACGCAGTATTTT.

The chain is built from TRBV11-2 and TRBJ2-7; D may be TRBD2 (6 bases). V dropped 5 bases and J dropped 3 bases, with 14 bases sitting between them. The CDR3 is 14 amino acids. Germline V gives CDR1 SGHAT, CDR2 FQNNGV. CDR3: CASSPRDLYYEQYF. CDR3 coding DNA: TGTGCCAGCAGCCCGCGGGACTTGTACTACGAGCAGTACTTC.

This chain uses TRBV9 with TRBJ1-2, with 7 positions matching TRBD1. The germline V gene has CDR1 SGDLS and CDR2 YYNGEE. The V and J ends lost 3 bases and 7 bases, in that order; junction bases with no gene match: 9. The CDR3 extends over 14 amino acids. The CDR3 protein is CASSETRQGGGYTF. The CDR3, as DNA: TGTGCCAGCAGCGAAACCCGACAGGGAGGTGGCTACACCTTC.

This clone was detected once. The chain joins TRBV6-5 to TRBJ2-7; D possibly corresponds to TRBD2 (5 bases). This CDR3 is built from 14 residues. Germline CDR1 and CDR2: MNHEY and SVGAGI. V dropped 2 bases and J dropped 7 bases, with 15 bases sitting between them. The CDR3, as DNA: TGTGCCAGCAGTTACGAGGGTGAAGATAGAGAGCAGTACTTC. This codes for CASSYEGEDREQYF.

This clone was observed a single time. The chain employs TRBV5-6 and TRBJ2-7; 7 nucleotides align to TRBD1. This CDR3 region has 13 residues. J gave up 2 bases and V 4 bases, and 3 bases lay outside the gene matches. The germline gives CDR1 SGHDT, CDR2 YYEEEE. CDR3 in DNA: TGTGCCAGCAGCATGGGACAGACCTACGAGCAGTACTTC. Its translation is CASSMGQTYEQYF.

The rearrangement links TRBV4-2 to TRBJ2-2; 8 nucleotides agree with TRBD1. CDR1 LGHNA and CDR2 YNFKEQ come from the germline V gene. J lost 4 bases, V lost 0 bases, and 7 bases had no gene match. This CDR3 region has 17 residues. This chain's CDR3 is CASSQEYRQGSTGELFF. CDR3 DNA: TGTGCCAGCAGCCAAGAGTATCGACAGGGGAGCACCGGGGAGCTGTTTTTT.

The genes are TRBV5-1 and TRBJ2-5; TRBD1 matches at 8 bases. The CDR3 is made up of 16 amino acids. Germline lookup yields CDR1 SGHRS and CDR2 YFSETQ. J gave up 0 bases and V 5 bases, and 9 bases lay outside the gene matches. The chain's CDR3 is CASSRGQEWYQETQYF. In nucleotides, the CDR3 is TGCGCCAGCAGTCGGGGACAGGAGTGGTACCAAGAGACCCAGTACTTC.

J is TRBJ2-5 and V is TRBV6-5; 8 bases match TRBD1. The CDR3 extends over 15 amino acids. The germline V gene has CDR1 MNHEY and CDR2 SVGAGI. The CDR3 DNA reads TGTGCGGTGGGGAGCGGACAGGGTGGGGGAGAGACCCAGTACTTC. Translation: CAVGSGQGGGETQYF.

The genes are TRBV18 and TRBJ2-1; a possible D gene is TRBD1 (5 bases). With 2 bases removed from V and 4 bases from J, the gap between germline ends came to 12 bases. CDR1 is KGHSH and CDR2 is LQKENI in the germline V gene. There are 15 residues in the CDR3. The CDR3 region has the DNA TGTGCCAGCTCACCAGATGACAGAACTTACAATGAGCAGTTCTTC. Protein product: CASSPDDRTYNEQFF.

The chain carries TRBV2 and TRBJ2-1; TRBD2 aligns across 9 bases. Germline V gene sequence: CDR1 SNHLY, CDR2 FYNNEI. The CDR3 has 16 amino acids. V gave up 2 bases and J gave up 2 bases; unmatched junction bases: 4. In DNA, the CDR3 is TGTGCCAGCAGTGAAAGCGGGGGGCTGACCTACAATGAGCAGTTCTTC. Its translation is CASSESGGLTYNEQFF. Using reference TRBV2 and TRBJ2-1 for the parts outside the CDR3, the full variable domain is EPEVTQTPSHQVTQMGQEVILRCVPISNHLYFYWYRQILGQKVEFLVSFYNNEISEKSEIFDDQFSVERPDGSNFTLKIRSTKLEDSAMYFCASSESGGLTYNEQFFGPGTRLTVL.